This entry describes one T cell receptor beta chain. Trimming at V came to 6 bases and at J to 5 bases, leaving 7 bases not matched to a gene. The CDR3 has 15 residues. Germline CDR1 is SEHNR and CDR2 is FQNEAQ (reference sequence). The donors, aged 6 to 90, were healthy Caucasians from Russia. Per sample, a minimum of 6 million PBMCs were isolated. Total RNA was isolated from each sample in quantities of at least 5 micrograms. Next came a second PCR, run for about 7 to 12 cycles, which used a sample-barcoded 5' primer along with a J-beta primer mix. MiXCR, applied by TCRdb to the 5' RACE reads, yields one record per CDR3 protein. Of around 1.5 million distinct CDR3 sequences listed, approximately 59% are singletons. The data belong to a study of blood T cells in healthy people across ages.

Specimen: blood. This clonotype originated in a man between 18 and 35 years old in good health. The rearrangement joins TRBV7-9 to TRBJ2-1, with 10 bases fitting TRBD1. The CDR3 region has the DNA TGTGCCAGCAGAAGCGGGACAGGGGATGACAATGAGCAGTTCTTC. This sequence encodes CASRSGTGDDNEQFF.